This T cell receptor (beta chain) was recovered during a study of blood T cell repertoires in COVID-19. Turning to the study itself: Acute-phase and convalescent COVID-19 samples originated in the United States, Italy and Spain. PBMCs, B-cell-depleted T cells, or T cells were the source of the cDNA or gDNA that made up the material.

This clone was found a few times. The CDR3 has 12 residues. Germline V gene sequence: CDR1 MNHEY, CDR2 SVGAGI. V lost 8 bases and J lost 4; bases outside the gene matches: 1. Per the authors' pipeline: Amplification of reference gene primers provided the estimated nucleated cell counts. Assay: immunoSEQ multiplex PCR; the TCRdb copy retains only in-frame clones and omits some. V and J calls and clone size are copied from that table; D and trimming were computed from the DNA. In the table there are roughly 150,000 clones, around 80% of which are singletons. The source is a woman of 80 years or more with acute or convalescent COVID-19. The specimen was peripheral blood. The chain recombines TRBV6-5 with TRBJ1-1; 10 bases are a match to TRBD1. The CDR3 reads CASRQGATEAFF. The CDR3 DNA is TGTGCCAGCCGACAGGGGGCCACTGAAGCTTTCTTT.